Listed below are T cell receptor beta chains from one sample, sequenced in a study of blood T cell repertoires in COVID-19. Profiling relied on immunoSEQ multiplex PCR, and the TCRdb table lists in-frame clones only, not all of them. The sample shows about 150,000 clones, about 82% of them seen only once. Material: PBMCs or T cells enriched from blood (not recorded which). These receptors came from a woman in her forties who had recovered from COVID-19. Each CDR3 is given with its conserved first and last residue. D genes are given only for firm matches. Clone size is stated in some rows and not others, as once, few, many or a class when expanded.

CDR3nt | CDR3aa | d_gene | j_gene | v_gene | abundance
TGCGCCAGCAGCCTTCGGCCGCTCGGGGATGGCTACACCTTC | CASSLRPLGDGYTF | - | TRBJ1-2 | TRBV4-1 | -
TGTGCCAGCAGTCCGACTGCGAACACCGGGGAGCTGTTTTTT | CASSPTANTGELFF | - | TRBJ2-2 | TRBV6-5 | -
TGTGCCAGCAGCGTTGGCAGGGGGGCTGAAGCTTTCTTT | CASSVGRGAEAFF | TRBD1 | TRBJ1-1 | TRBV9 | few
TGTGCCAGCAGTGACCACGCCCGCGGACAGGGAGGATATGGCTACACCTTC | CASSDHARGQGGYGYTF | TRBD1 | TRBJ1-2 | TRBV6-1 | -
TGTGCCAGCAGCGCTGAGCCAGGGACTAGCGACAACCGTCCCACAGATACGCAGTATTTT | CASSAEPGTSDNRPTDTQYF | TRBD2 | TRBJ2-3 | TRBV9 | once
TGTGCCAGTAGTACGACAGGGAATCCCTACAATGAGCAGTTCTTC | CASSTTGNPYNEQFF | TRBD1 | TRBJ2-1 | TRBV19 | once
TGTGCCAGCAGAAGTTCAGGGGATAATTCACCCCTCCACTTT | CASRSSGDNSPLHF | - | TRBJ1-6 | TRBV2 | -
TGTGCCAGCAGCTTAGGGGGGCCAGGGAACACTGAAGCTTTCTTT | CASSLGGPGNTEAFF | - | TRBJ1-1 | TRBV7-9 | -
TGTGCCAGCAGCTTAGGCAGGGCCTACGAGCAGTACTTC | CASSLGRAYEQYF | - | TRBJ2-7 | TRBV11-2 | -
TGCAGCGTTGAGGGACTAGGAACCTACGAGCAGTACTTC | CSVEGLGTYEQYF | TRBD2 | TRBJ2-7 | TRBV29-1 | -
TGTGCCAGCAGCTCGGGACAGATGAACACTGAAGCTTTCTTT | CASSSGQMNTEAFF | TRBD1 | TRBJ1-1 | TRBV5-6 | -
TGTGCCTGGAGTGTAGGAGGTTTTGCTAACTATGGCTACACCTTC | CAWSVGGFANYGYTF | - | TRBJ1-2 | TRBV30 | -
TGTGCCAGCAGCTTGCCCCGGGGAGGGGCCCTATACAATGAGCAGTTCTTC | CASSLPRGGALYNEQFF | TRBD2 | TRBJ2-1 | TRBV5-4 | -
TGCAGCGTTGACCGGACTAGCGGGAGAGATACGCAGTATTTT | CSVDRTSGRDTQYF | TRBD2 | TRBJ2-3 | TRBV29-1 | -
TGTGCCAGCAGCCCGACCGGGACTGCATCATACGAGCAGTACTTC | CASSPTGTASYEQYF | - | TRBJ2-7 | TRBV13 | -
TGTGCCAGCAGTCTTCGGGACAACTCCAGGGAGCAGTTCTTC | CASSLRDNSREQFF | - | TRBJ2-1 | TRBV6-5 | -
TGTGCCAGCAGCCAAGGGCTGACGAGGGTGGCACCCCTCCACTTT | CASSQGLTRVAPLHF | - | TRBJ1-6 | TRBV14 | -
TGTGCCAGCAGGGCAGACACTGAAGCTTTCTTT | CASRADTEAFF | - | TRBJ1-1 | TRBV6-5 | -
TGTGCCAGCAGGACCCTCGCGGATGGCTACACCTTC | CASRTLADGYTF | - | TRBJ1-2 | TRBV6-5 | -
TGTGCCAGCAGCGTAGGAACAGGCAATTCACCCCTCCACTTT | CASSVGTGNSPLHF | - | TRBJ1-6 | TRBV9 | -
TGTGCCAGCAGCCCAGGCCAGGGGGCGCGGGCGGGAGGGGCCAAAAACATTCAGTACTTC | CASSPGQGARAGGAKNIQYF | - | TRBJ2-4 | TRBV3-1/TRBV3-2 | -
TGCAGCGTTGAGGGGACAGGGGCGTCCTACGAGCAGTACTTC | CSVEGTGASYEQYF | TRBD1 | TRBJ2-7 | TRBV29-1 | few
TGTGCCATCAGCGGCCAATCTGGGGTAGCGGGGGGCCCGGGCACCGGGGAGCTGTTTTTT | CAISGQSGVAGGPGTGELFF | TRBD2 | TRBJ2-2 | TRBV10-3 | -
TGTGCCAGCAGTCAGGGAGGGAATTCACCCCTCCACTTT | CASSQGGNSPLHF | - | TRBJ1-6 | TRBV7-9 | -
TGTGCCAGCAGTTACTCGGGTGCAGGACTGTACGAGCAGTACTTC | CASSYSGAGLYEQYF | - | TRBJ2-7 | TRBV6-5 | -
TGCGCCAGCAGCCAAGATGGAAGCGGTGGGGGAGGAGAGACCCAGTACTTC | CASSQDGSGGGGETQYF | - | TRBJ2-5 | TRBV4-1 | -
TGTGCCGTCCGAGTAGCGGACTCGACCGGGGAGCTGTTTTTT | CAVRVADSTGELFF | - | TRBJ2-2 | TRBV19 | few
TGTGCCAGCACGGGATGGGGCACCGGGGAGCTGTTTTTT | CASTGWGTGELFF | - | TRBJ2-2 | TRBV27 | -
TGCAGCGTTAGGGGGACAGGGAATGGGCAGTTCTTC | CSVRGTGNGQFF | TRBD1 | TRBJ2-1 | TRBV29-1 | -
TGTGCCAGCAGCCACCCCTTTCGGCCGGGACAACTCACCGATAATTCACCCCTCCACTTT | CASSHPFRPGQLTDNSPLHF | - | TRBJ1-6 | TRBV21-1 | -
TGCAGTGCCAGGGGTGGCGGGGAGCTGTTTTTT | CSARGGGELFF | - | TRBJ2-2 | TRBV20-1 | once
TGCGCCAGCAGCCAAGCGGTCCCGCCCAGGGGGCGCGCCGGGGAGCTGTTTTTT | CASSQAVPPRGRAGELFF | TRBD1 | TRBJ2-2 | TRBV4-1 | -
TGTGCCAGCAGCAAAGGAAGACAAATGAACACTGAAGCTTTCTTT | CASSKGRQMNTEAFF | - | TRBJ1-1 | TRBV21-1 | once
TGTGCCAGCAGCTCCCGGGACAGGACGTACAATGAGCAGTTCTTC | CASSSRDRTYNEQFF | TRBD1 | TRBJ2-1 | TRBV9 | -
TGTGCCAGCAGCGTAACCCGGGACAGGGGAAATCAGCCCCAGCATTTT | CASSVTRDRGNQPQHF | TRBD1 | TRBJ1-5 | TRBV5-8 | -
TGTGCCAGCAGCTCTGGACTAGCGGAGGGGGCCGGGGAGCTGTTTTTT | CASSSGLAEGAGELFF | TRBD2 | TRBJ2-2 | TRBV11-3 | -
TGTGCCAGCAGTCACGGGACTAGCGGGGGGGCCCTTGCCTACGAGCAGTACTTC | CASSHGTSGGALAYEQYF | TRBD2 | TRBJ2-7 | TRBV2 | -
TGTGCCAGCAGTGACCCCGACTTGCGGGACGACGAGCAGTACTTC | CASSDPDLRDDEQYF | - | TRBJ2-7 | TRBV6-4 | -
TGTGCCGGCAGACTAGAAAACTCCAATGAGCAGTTCTTC | CAGRLENSNEQFF | - | TRBJ2-1 | TRBV12-3/TRBV12-4 | -
TGTGCCAGCAGTTGGCAGATTGAAGCTTTCTTT | CASSWQIEAFF | - | TRBJ1-1 | TRBV2 | -
TGTGCCAGCAGCCCGACCTGGACAGCCTCTGGAAACACCATATATTTT | CASSPTWTASGNTIYF | - | TRBJ1-3 | TRBV7-6 | few